Following are 24 T cell receptor beta chains from one sample sequenced in a study of T cell repertoires in cytomegalovirus infection. One entry per CDR3 protein results from TCRdb running MiXCR on the reads. Seen here are about 830,000 distinct CDR3 sequences, roughly 33% observed once, and the top ten hold 9.5% to 15%. Which antigens these TCRs recognize remains unknown. The material sequenced was cultured CD8+ T cells from PBMCs, taken from culture after CMV antigen stimulation. The receptors come from a human donor in good health (CMV status not recorded). Some clones in this sample may be carry-over from other donors' samples.

The chain couples TRBV9 to TRBJ1-2; TRBD1 might be the D (5 bases). Germline V gene lookup returns CDR1 SGDLS and CDR2 YYNGEE. The CDR3 is made up of 12 amino acids. Trimming stripped 4 bases from V and 8 bases from J, with 12 bases between. CDR3 sequence (DNA): TGTGCCAGCAGCACGAGGGGTGAGGGCTACACCTTC. Its protein is CASSTRGEGYTF.

V usage is TRBV6-5 and J usage is TRBJ2-3; 8 positions agree with TRBD1. The CDR3 sequence is 15 residues long. The germline gives CDR1 MNHEY, CDR2 SVGAGI. The trim removed 4 bases at V and 4 bases at J, leaving 7 bases unmatched. CDR3 loop: CASSFSRGRADTQYF. As DNA, the CDR3 is TGTGCCAGCAGTTTCTCCAGGGGGCGGGCAGATACGCAGTATTTT.

The chain joins TRBV19 to TRBJ1-5, with unresolved D. Trimming took 5 bases from V and 5 from J, leaving 13 bases between them. CDR3 length: 14 residues. Germline V lookup: CDR1 LNHDA, CDR2 SQIVND (reference sequence). The CDR3, as DNA: TGTGCCAGTAGTTCGCGACGGAGGGATCAGCCCCAGCATTTT. This sequence encodes CASSSRRRDQPQHF. Combining the CDR3 with reference TRBV19 and TRBJ1-5 gives the whole variable domain DGGITQSPKYLFRKEGQNVTLSCEQNLNHDAMYWYRQDPGQGLRLIYYSQIVNDFQKGDIAEGYSVSREKKESFPLTVTSAQKNPTAFYLCASSSRRRDQPQHFGDGTRLSIL.

This clonotype was seen ten or more times. The rearrangement uses TRBV10-3 and TRBJ1-1; possibly TRBD1 for D (6 bases). The CDR3 consists of 15 residues. In germline, CDR1 is ENHRY, CDR2 SYGVKD. V gave up 6 bases and J gave up 5 bases, with 19 bases separating them. The DNA for the CDR3 is TGTGCCATCAGGGCTCAAGGGGGGGATCGGACTGAAGCTTTCTTT. This sequence encodes CAIRAQGGDRTEAFF.

This chain connects TRBV20-1 to TRBJ2-7; 10 bases are a match to TRBD2. This CDR3 spans 13 amino acids. V was pared by 5 bases and J by 0 bases, with 1 base of the junction left unmatched. Germline V gene data show CDR1 as DFQATT and CDR2 as SNEGSKA (reference sequence). For the CDR3, the DNA is TGCAGTGCTCCTAGCGGGGGCTCCTACGAGCAGTACTTC. Translated, it gives CSAPSGGSYEQYF.

The chain is built from TRBV15 and TRBJ2-2; no clear D. The CDR3 spans 15 residues. Germline CDR1 and CDR2: LNHNV and YYDKDF (reference sequence). The V and J ends lost 4 bases and 7 bases respectively, with 16 bases between them. CDR3 loop: CATSNRALGFGELFF. The CDR3 region has the DNA TGTGCCACCAGCAACCGGGCCCTCGGGTTCGGGGAGCTGTTTTTT.

This clonotype has just a few counts. V and J are TRBV6-1 and TRBJ2-3, with 11 bases aligning to TRBD2. This CDR3 spans 16 amino acids. Trimming removed 5 bases from V and 2 bases from J; junction bases left unmatched: 6. Germline CDR1 and CDR2: MNHNS and SASEGT. The CDR3 sequence: CASSSTSGAFTDTQYF. CDR3 bases: TGTGCCAGCAGTTCGACTAGCGGGGCCTTCACAGATACGCAGTATTTT.

Notes on this clonotype: A single base separates this from a much larger clone, so it may be a read error. The rearrangement joins TRBV7-2 to TRBJ2-1, with D unresolved. V dropped 1 base and J dropped 8 bases, with 9 bases sitting between them. CDR1 is SGHTA and CDR2 is FQGNSA in the germline V gene. The CDR3 sequence is 13 residues long. The CDR3 DNA reads as TGTACCAGCAGCTTAGTCGGCTTCGATGAGCAGTTCTTC. This sequence encodes CTSSLVGFDEQFF.

The J gene is TRBJ2-1, the V gene TRBV2; the D gene is possibly TRBD2 (5 bases). Trimming shortened V by 6 bases and J by 3 bases, and 21 bases separated the two germline ends. CDR1 is SNHLY, CDR2 FYNNEI, per germline. The CDR3 has 17 residues. The CDR3: CASRRREGIGFYNEQFF. CDR3 bases: TGTGCCAGCAGAAGACGTGAGGGTATTGGGTTCTACAATGAGCAGTTCTTC.

V usage is TRBV12-3 or TRBV12-4 and J usage is TRBJ1-1, with D tentatively TRBD1 (5 bases). The V end lost 3 bases, the J end lost 2 bases, and 19 bases lay between the germline ends. The CDR3 runs 17 residues. CDR3: CASSFVVARAVNTEAFF. CDR3 nucleotide sequence: TGTGCCAGCAGTTTTGTAGTGGCCAGGGCGGTAAACACTGAAGCTTTCTTT.

This clonotype was picked up a small number of times. V usage is TRBV27 and J usage is TRBJ1-3; no clear D. The CDR3 runs to 13 residues. V shed 5 bases and J shed 3 bases, with 8 bases lying between them. The germline CDR1 and CDR2 sequences are MNHEY and SMNVEV (reference sequence). CDR3 sequence: CASSLSLGNTIYF. In DNA form, the CDR3 reads TGTGCCAGCAGTCTCTCCCTTGGAAACACCATATATTTT.

The V and J genes are TRBV12-3 or TRBV12-4 and TRBJ1-1; maybe TRBD1 (5 bases). The CDR3 sequence is 15 residues long. V was trimmed by 6 bases and J by 0 bases, leaving 14 bases between them. The CDR3 nucleotides read TGTGCCAGCAGAGGCGCAGGGTTTGTGAACACTGAAGCTTTCTTT. It yields the protein CASRGAGFVNTEAFF.

This clonotype has more than one count but fewer than ten. The rearrangement uses TRBV6-6 and TRBJ2-1; D call uncertain. V was pared by 2 bases and J by 5 bases, with 22 bases between. The CDR3 is 18 amino acids. Germline V gene sequence: CDR1 MNHNY, CDR2 SVGAGI (reference sequence). CDR3 in DNA: TGTGCCAGCAGTTACCCTGCCGGGCCCAACATCACAAACAATGAGCAGTTCTTC. Translated: CASSYPAGPNITNNEQFF.

There are a few counts of this clonotype. This chain connects TRBV19 to TRBJ2-5; 7 positions match TRBD1. The V gene's germline CDR1 is LNHDA and CDR2 SQIVND (reference sequence). J was trimmed by 4 bases and V by 9 bases; bases with no gene match: 11. This CDR3 spans 14 amino acids. The CDR3 region has the DNA TGTGCCAGCGCACAGGGGTTAAGACCAGAGACCCAGTACTTC. Amino acid sequence: CASAQGLRPETQYF.

This chain joins TRBV7-6 and TRBJ2-3, with 7 nucleotides matching TRBD1. After removal of 6 bases from V and 1 base from J, the junction contained 7 bases not matched to a gene. The CDR3 covers 15 residues. Germline CDR1 reads SGHVS; CDR2 reads FNYEAQ. For the CDR3, the DNA is TGTGCCAGCAGACGAACAGGGGCGGGCACAGATACGCAGTATTTT. Translated: CASRRTGAGTDTQYF.

Comments on this clonotype: At one of its ends the junction is not consistent with the germline gene, which may arise from a read error. The chain couples TRBV6-5 to TRBJ2-2, with D unclear. The CDR3 length is 14 residues. Germline V gene sequence: CDR1 MNHEY, CDR2 SVGAGI. The chain's CDR3 is CASSNGANAGELFF. CDR3 sequence (DNA): TGTGCCAGCAGTAACGGCGCGAACGCCGGGGAGCTGTTTTTT.

This chain uses TRBV24-1 with TRBJ1-4; D uncertain. The V gene lost 4 bases and the J gene lost 8 bases, with 13 bases spanning the gap. The length of the CDR3 is 14 residues. Per the germline V gene, CDR1 is KGHDR and CDR2 is SFDVKD. The CDR3 region has the DNA TGTGCCACCAGTGAAACGGGAGAGGAGGAAAAACTGTTTTTT. Translation: CATSETGEEEKLFF.

This clonotype was detected many times. V gene TRBV7-8 combines with J gene TRBJ1-1; TRBD1 aligns across 7 bases. Germline V CDR1 and CDR2: SGHVS, FQNEAQ. V lost 5 bases, J lost 5 bases, and 14 bases stayed unmatched. This CDR3 comprises 16 residues. The CDR3, as DNA: TGTGCCAGCAGCACCAATCACAGGGGCCGATGGACTGAAGCTTTCTTT. Translated: CASSTNHRGRWTEAFF.

This clonotype was observed a few times. V is TRBV14 and J is TRBJ2-3; perhaps TRBD2 as D (5 bases). The germline gives CDR1 SGHDN, CDR2 FVKESK. Trimming took 3 bases from V and 4 from J, leaving 26 bases between them. The CDR3 totals 19 residues. The DNA for the CDR3 is TGTGCCAGCAGCCAGGCTTGGGGAAGCCGGGATGGTGAAGCAGATACGCAGTATTTT. Amino acid sequence: CASSQAWGSRDGEADTQYF.

V gene TRBV7-9 combines with J gene TRBJ2-2; 8 positions match TRBD1. The V gene end was trimmed by 6 bases and the J gene end by 0 bases; junction bases not matched to a gene: 12. The CDR3 is made up of 18 amino acids. Germline V CDR1 and CDR2: SEHNR, FQNEAQ (reference sequence). The CDR3 protein is CASRKLSVGQANTGELFF. CDR3 sequence (DNA): TGTGCCAGCAGAAAACTATCGGTGGGACAGGCGAACACCGGGGAGCTGTTTTTT.

The rearrangement links TRBV7-9 to TRBJ2-4; D ambiguous. The CDR3 consists of 13 residues. V was pared by 10 bases and J by 6 bases, with 16 bases between. Germline assignment: CDR1 SEHNR and CDR2 FQNEAQ (reference sequence). CDR3 sequence (DNA): TGTGCCATCACGATGCCCCCGGGAAACATTCAGTACTTC. It translates to CAITMPPGNIQYF.

DNA for the CDR3: TGTGCCAGCAGCCATATCAGCGGGGACCCACAAGAGACCCAGTACTTC. Its translation: CASSHISGDPQETQYF. The chain employs TRBV4-2 and TRBJ2-5; TRBD2 agrees at 7 bases. Germline CDR1 reads LGHNA; CDR2 reads YNFKEQ. The V and J ends lost 3 bases and 2 bases, in that order; junction bases with no gene match: 9. The length of the CDR3 is 16 residues.

This clonotype was found a few times. The genes are TRBV7-4 and TRBJ2-2, with 9 bases matching TRBD1. Losses at the gene ends were 4 bases for V and 5 bases for J; bases not matched to a gene: 5. This CDR3 comprises 15 residues. Germline CDR1 and CDR2: SGHVT and SQSDAQ. The CDR3: CASSSRDRETGELFF. CDR3 bases: TGTGCCAGCAGCTCGCGGGACAGGGAGACCGGGGAGCTGTTTTTT.

The sample holds a few counts of this clonotype. V and J are TRBV6-5 and TRBJ2-3; D unresolved. This CDR3 has 16 residues. Germline CDR1 and CDR2: MNHEY and SVGAGI. V lost 3 bases, J lost 5 bases, and 18 bases lay in between. The CDR3 DNA reads as TGTGCCAGCAGTTATAGTCAAGACCCTCTTGGAGATACGCAGTATTTT. Amino acids: CASSYSQDPLGDTQYF.